Here is one T cell receptor (beta chain) with its context. This sample is part of a study of blood T cell repertoires in COVID-19. Study processing details: Nucleated cell counts were estimated from reference gene primer amplification. The data were produced by immunoSEQ multiplex PCR, yet TCRdb's version contains in-frame clones alone and is incomplete. From that table come the V and J calls and clone size; the DNA was used to work out D and trimming. There are 200,000 to 250,000 clones in the sample; 65% to 85% occur only once, and 5.5% to 7.5% lies in the top ten. CDR3 length equals 15 residues. V was pared by 6 bases and J by 4 bases, with 6 bases of the junction left unmatched. The germline V gene has CDR1 MNHEY and CDR2 SVGAGI. Cohorts were assigned according to the clinical history that participants reported.

The rearrangement uses TRBV6-5 and TRBJ2-2, with 9 bases aligning to TRBD2. This sequence originates from a woman aged 40 to 49 who had recovered from COVID-19. The sequenced material came from PBMCs or T cells enriched from blood (not recorded which). CDR3 sequence (DNA): TGTGCCAGCAGAATTAGCGGGGGAGCCACCGGGGAGCTGTTTTTT. Translating gives CASRISGGATGELFF.